The 32 T cell receptor beta chains given below trace back to one sample, sequenced in a study of cytomegalovirus exposure and HLA in healthy donors. The PCR made use of 60 Vbeta and 13 Jbeta primers. The assay was immunoSEQ multiplex PCR, and TCRdb's table has in-frame clones only and misses some. Among some 100,000 clones listed, over 70% were seen once. Sequencing input: PBMCs. These receptors came from a girl under 10 years old in good health and CMV-seropositive.

The rearrangement links TRBV28 to TRBJ2-7; 13 bases are shared with TRBD2. The CDR3 has 17 amino acids. Germline V CDR1 and CDR2: MDHEN, SYDVKM. Germline trimming cut 2 bases from V and 6 bases from J; bases unmatched to any gene: 10. CDR3: CASSLVPWTSGSPEQYF. In DNA, the CDR3 is TGTGCCAGCAGTTTAGTCCCTTGGACTAGCGGGAGTCCCGAGCAGTACTTC.

This clone was recorded once. This chain joins TRBV5-4 and TRBJ2-2, with 10 bases identical to TRBD1. J gave up 8 bases and V 3 bases, and 16 bases lay outside the gene matches. The germline V gene encodes CDR1 SGHNT and CDR2 YYREEE (reference sequence). This CDR3 contains 18 residues. Here the CDR3 DNA reads TGTGCCAGCAGCTCGACAGGGGGCCCCCTAAGTCAGGAGGGGGAGCTGTTTTTT. This sequence encodes CASSSTGGPLSQEGELFF.

The chain carries TRBV4-2 and TRBJ2-1; 9 nucleotides align to TRBD1. The germline gives CDR1 LGHNA, CDR2 YNFKEQ. The CDR3 runs 16 residues. V shed 4 bases and J 8 bases; nucleotides not matched to a gene: 12. The DNA for the CDR3 is TGTGCCAGCAGCCTCTATGGACAGGGGAGGTTTGATGAGCAGTTCTTC. Encoded protein: CASSLYGQGRFDEQFF.

The rearrangement links TRBV6-5 to TRBJ2-7, with D possibly TRBD2 on 5 matching bases. CDR1 and CDR2 from the germline V gene are MNHEY and SVGAGI. The CDR3 runs 13 residues. V lost 5 bases and J 2 bases, leaving 10 bases between the germline ends. This CDR3 is CASSQDGAYEQYF. The CDR3 coding sequence is TGTGCCAGCAGTCAGGACGGGGCCTACGAGCAGTACTTC.

This clone occurred once. The chain has TRBV2 and TRBJ2-5; D is possibly TRBD1 (6 bases). The end of the DNA fits TRBJ2-7 better, so the J call may be wrong. The CDR3 has 14 residues. Germline-derived CDR1 and CDR2 are SNHLY and FYNNEI. In DNA, the CDR3 is TGTGCCAGCAGCGTATCGCGGACAGTCGACGAGCAGTACTTC. It specifies CASSVSRTVDEQYF.

The V and J genes are TRBV10-3 and TRBJ2-3; 10 bases align to TRBD1. J lost 2 bases, V lost 3 bases, and 5 bases had no gene match. The CDR3 is 16 residues long. Germline CDR1 is ENHRY and CDR2 is SYGVKD. CDR3 in amino acids: CAISDTGTGDTDTQYF. Written as DNA, the CDR3 is TGTGCCATCAGTGACACCGGGACAGGGGACACAGATACGCAGTATTTT.

The V call is TRBV30, the J call TRBJ1-2, with no clear D. Deletions cut 3 bases from V and 1 base from J, with 9 bases between. CDR1 and CDR2 from the germline V gene are GTSNPN and SVGIG (reference sequence). The CDR3 is made up of 13 amino acids. This CDR3 is CAWRPDSNYGYTF. The CDR3 DNA is TGTGCCTGGAGACCCGATAGTAACTATGGCTACACCTTC.

The gene calls are TRBV6-4 and TRBJ1-2, with 9 nucleotides matching TRBD1. The CDR3 has 13 residues. The trim removed 6 bases at V and 6 bases at J, leaving 5 bases unmatched. In germline, CDR1 is MRHNA, CDR2 SNTAGT. The CDR3 here is CASRGQGTDGYTF. CDR3 bases: TGTGCCAGCAGGGGACAGGGAACCGATGGCTACACCTTC.

This chain joins TRBV27 and TRBJ1-4; 10 nucleotides line up with TRBD1. CDR3 length equals 14 residues. Looked up from germline, CDR1 is MNHEY and CDR2 is SMNVEV (reference sequence). V was clipped by 7 bases and J by 7 bases; unmatched bases: 6. Here the CDR3 reads CASTRTGGFEKLFF. DNA for the CDR3: TGTGCCAGCACGAGGACAGGGGGTTTTGAAAAACTGTTTTTT.

The V call is TRBV5-6, the J call TRBJ1-5; D remains unclear. CDR1 is SGHDT and CDR2 is YYEEEE in the germline V gene. V shed 1 base and J shed 2 bases, with 13 bases lying between them. The CDR3 is 16 amino acids. The CDR3 region is CASSLRREQGNQPQHF. As DNA, the CDR3 is TGTGCCAGCAGCTTGAGGCGGGAGCAGGGCAATCAGCCCCAGCATTTT.

The chain links TRBV6-1 to TRBJ2-7; TRBD1 aligns across 9 bases. The CDR3 covers 15 residues. Germline V gene data show CDR1 as MNHNS and CDR2 as SASEGT. The junction had 4 bases not matched to a gene; V was cut back by 1 base and J by 3 bases. Here the CDR3 reads CASSEEYRGLYEQYF. CDR3 bases: TGTGCCAGCAGTGAAGAGTACAGGGGGCTCTACGAGCAGTACTTC.

The chain uses TRBV11-2 and TRBJ2-1; D is possibly TRBD2 (6 bases). There are 15 residues in the CDR3. Between the trimmed V and J ends, which lost 4 bases and 4 bases, there was a span of 14 bases. CDR1 and CDR2 from the germline V gene are SGHAT and FQNNGV. CDR3 coding DNA: TGTGCCAGCAGCTCGCTAGGGGAGGTTTACAATGAGCAGTTCTTC. This gives the protein CASSSLGEVYNEQFF.

This chain connects TRBV30 to TRBJ1-3; 7 positions match TRBD1. Germline assignment: CDR1 GTSNPN and CDR2 SVGIG (reference sequence). This CDR3 has 12 residues. CDR3 sequence reads: CATGQLGNTIYF. In DNA, the CDR3 is TGTGCGACGGGACAGTTGGGAAACACCATATATTTT.

The rearrangement links TRBV30 to TRBJ1-1; D is ambiguous. The CDR3 totals 13 residues. The V end lost 4 bases, the J end lost 0 bases, and 9 bases lay between the germline ends. CDR1 GTSNPN and CDR2 SVGIG come from the germline V gene (reference sequence). CDR3 nucleotides: TGTGCCTGGACGCGCGTCTTGAACACTGAAGCTTTCTTT. Amino acid sequence: CAWTRVLNTEAFF.

J is TRBJ2-1 and V is TRBV19; 9 bases map to TRBD2. With V trimmed by 9 bases and J by 9 bases, 15 bases remained unmatched. The CDR3 has 15 amino acids. Looked up from germline, CDR1 is LNHDA and CDR2 is SQIVND (reference sequence). For the CDR3, the DNA is TGTGCCAGCCGCCAAGCGGGAGGTCCGGCAAGTGAGCAGTTCTTC. Its protein product is CASRQAGGPASEQFF.

This clone was observed a few times. An end of the junction differs from the germline gene, which may be a read error. This chain links TRBV6-5 with TRBJ1-5; 10 positions match TRBD1. Germline V CDR1 and CDR2: MNHEY, SVGAGI. CDR3 length: 14 residues. CDR3 loop: CWLGDRGFQQPQHF. The CDR3 nucleotides read TGCTGGTTGGGGGACAGGGGATTTCAACAGCCCCAGCATTTT.

The table lists this clone with a count of one. The J gene is TRBJ2-1, the V gene TRBV5-1, with D maybe TRBD2 (5 bases). Trimming cost V 0 bases and J 0 bases, with 7 bases left between them. CDR1 and CDR2 from the germline V gene are SGHRS and YFSETQ. CDR3 length: 15 amino acids. As DNA, the CDR3 is TGCGCCAGCAGCTTGGTAGGGAGCTCCTACAATGAGCAGTTCTTC. Its translation is CASSLVGSSYNEQFF.

This clone was seen a single time. This chain connects TRBV19 to TRBJ2-2; 10 bases match TRBD1. This CDR3 has 17 residues. V trimming: 7 bases; J trimming: 4 bases; junction bases outside the gene matches: 12. The germline CDR1 and CDR2 sequences are LNHDA and SQIVND (reference sequence). The CDR3 DNA is TGTGCCAGTAACAAGGGACAGGGGCTAATGGGCACCGGGGAGCTGTTTTTT. Amino acids: CASNKGQGLMGTGELFF.

The chain couples TRBV7-9 to TRBJ1-1, with D tentatively TRBD1 (5 bases). Looked up from germline, CDR1 is SEHNR and CDR2 is FQNEAQ (reference sequence). CDR3 length: 14 amino acids. The ends were cut back, 6 bases at V and 2 bases at J, with 13 bases in the middle. The CDR3 sequence is CASRGWGDNTEAFF. CDR3 in DNA: TGTGCCAGCAGGGGATGGGGGGATAACACTGAAGCTTTCTTT.

V and J are TRBV30 and TRBJ2-7; 7 nucleotides align to TRBD2. In germline, CDR1 is GTSNPN, CDR2 SVGIG (reference sequence). J lost 2 bases, V lost 3 bases, and 4 bases had no gene match. The CDR3 totals 13 residues. CDR3 sequence reads: CAWRLAAAYEQYF. In DNA form, the CDR3 reads TGTGCCTGGAGGCTAGCGGCTGCCTACGAGCAGTACTTC.

The V and J genes are TRBV4-2 and TRBJ2-7; 10 bases agree with TRBD2. The germline gives CDR1 LGHNA, CDR2 YNFKEQ. V was clipped by 0 bases and J by 6 bases; unmatched bases: 8. The CDR3 is 16 amino acids. The CDR3 loop reads CASSQEGLATAGEQYF. The CDR3 DNA is TGTGCCAGCAGCCAAGAGGGACTAGCGACGGCGGGCGAGCAGTACTTC.

The chain joins TRBV20-1 to TRBJ2-3; the D is unclear. Per germline, CDR1 DFQATT and CDR2 SNEGSKA (reference sequence). There are 10 residues in the CDR3. Trimming pared 6 bases from V and 6 bases from J, leaving 7 bases between. CDR3 bases: TGCAGTGCCGCGAGCGATACGCAGTATTTT. Its protein product is CSAASDTQYF.

The chain has TRBV4-3 and TRBJ2-1; the D gene is possibly TRBD1 (5 bases). CDR3 length equals 14 residues. Germline V gene data show CDR1 as LGHNA and CDR2 as YSLEER. V lost 1 base and J 6 bases, leaving 10 bases between the germline ends. This CDR3 reads CASSQGRQSNEQFF. The DNA for the CDR3 is TGCGCCAGCAGCCAAGGACGACAGTCCAATGAGCAGTTCTTC.

DNA for the CDR3: TGTGCCAGCAGCCCTCCGCTGGACAGGGAGGAGCAGTACTTC. It translates to CASSPPLDREEQYF. The chain links TRBV27 to TRBJ2-7; TRBD1 matches 8 bases. V lost 6 bases to trimming and J lost 7 bases; unmatched junction nucleotides: 11. Germline V lookup: CDR1 MNHEY, CDR2 SMNVEV (reference sequence). This CDR3 has 14 residues.

The chain joins TRBV7-2 to TRBJ1-5; D is perhaps TRBD1 (6 bases). CDR3 length equals 15 residues. Germline V CDR1 and CDR2: SGHTA, FQGNSA. With 1 base removed from V and 6 bases from J, the gap between germline ends came to 13 bases. CDR3 in amino acids: CASSLVGGGGQPQHF. The CDR3 DNA reads as TGTGCCAGCAGCTTAGTAGGGGGGGGAGGTCAGCCCCAGCATTTT.

This chain connects TRBV27 to TRBJ1-4; 7 bases map to TRBD1. The CDR3 extends over 18 amino acids. Germline V gives CDR1 MNHEY, CDR2 SMNVEV (reference sequence). Unmatched junction bases numbered 19, after V lost 5 bases and J lost 7 bases. The DNA for the CDR3 is TGTGCCAGCAGTCCCTTAGGCCGAACAACAGGGGTCGGTGAAAAACTGTTTTTT. Protein: CASSPLGRTTGVGEKLFF.

The chain has TRBV4-2 and TRBJ2-5; no reliable D call. Germline V CDR1 and CDR2: LGHNA, YNFKEQ. The CDR3 has 15 amino acids. Trimming pared 0 bases from V and 5 bases from J, leaving 13 bases between. CDR3 loop: CASSQDRRVEETQYF. In DNA form, the CDR3 reads TGTGCCAGCAGCCAAGATCGTAGAGTTGAGGAGACCCAGTACTTC.

V usage is TRBV30 and J usage is TRBJ1-2, with 7 bases fitting TRBD1. CDR1 and CDR2 from the germline V gene are GTSNPN and SVGIG (reference sequence). This CDR3 comprises 15 residues. CDR3 amino acids: CASRTGPLGLYGYTF. The CDR3 DNA is TGTGCTTCAAGGACAGGCCCGTTAGGGCTCTATGGCTACACCTTC.

This clone was seen a few times. The rearrangement links TRBV5-1 to TRBJ1-1; 7 positions match TRBD1. From germline, CDR1 is SGHRS and CDR2 YFSETQ. Trimming took 0 bases from V and 5 from J; bases not matched to a gene: 4. The CDR3 is made up of 14 amino acids. The CDR3 loop is CASSLVRQGTEAFF. The CDR3, as DNA: TGCGCCAGCAGCTTGGTCCGACAGGGAACTGAAGCTTTCTTT.

The chain carries TRBV30 and TRBJ2-1, with 7 positions matching TRBD2. The CDR3 contains 16 residues. Trimming at V came to 1 base and at J to 3 bases, leaving 9 bases not matched to a gene. Per germline, CDR1 GTSNPN and CDR2 SVGIG (reference sequence). The CDR3 coding sequence is TGTGCCTGGAGTGACGGGCTAGCGGCGATCTACAATGAGCAGTTCTTC. Protein product: CAWSDGLAAIYNEQFF. Full variable domain (missing parts from reference TRBV30 and TRBJ2-1): SQTIHQWPATLVQPVGSPLSLECTVEGTSNPNLYWYRQAAGRGLQLLFYSVGIGQISSEVPQNLSASRPQDRQFILSSKKLLLSDSGFYLCAWSDGLAAIYNEQFFGPGTRLTVL.

V and J are TRBV6-1 and TRBJ2-3; unclear D gene. CDR3 length: 13 amino acids. Germline lookup yields CDR1 MNHNS and CDR2 SASEGT. The CDR3 DNA reads as TGTACCATAGACCAAGGAGGCACAGATACGCAGTATTTT. Its translation is CTIDQGGTDTQYF.

J is TRBJ2-1 and V is TRBV10-3; 8 bases align to TRBD1. CDR1 and CDR2 from the germline V gene are ENHRY and SYGVKD. V shed 6 bases and J 6 bases; nucleotides not matched to a gene: 10. The CDR3 length is 15 residues. CDR3 sequence reads: CAIREDRVQFNEQFF. The CDR3 DNA sequence: TGTGCCATCAGGGAGGACAGGGTCCAATTCAATGAGCAGTTCTTC.